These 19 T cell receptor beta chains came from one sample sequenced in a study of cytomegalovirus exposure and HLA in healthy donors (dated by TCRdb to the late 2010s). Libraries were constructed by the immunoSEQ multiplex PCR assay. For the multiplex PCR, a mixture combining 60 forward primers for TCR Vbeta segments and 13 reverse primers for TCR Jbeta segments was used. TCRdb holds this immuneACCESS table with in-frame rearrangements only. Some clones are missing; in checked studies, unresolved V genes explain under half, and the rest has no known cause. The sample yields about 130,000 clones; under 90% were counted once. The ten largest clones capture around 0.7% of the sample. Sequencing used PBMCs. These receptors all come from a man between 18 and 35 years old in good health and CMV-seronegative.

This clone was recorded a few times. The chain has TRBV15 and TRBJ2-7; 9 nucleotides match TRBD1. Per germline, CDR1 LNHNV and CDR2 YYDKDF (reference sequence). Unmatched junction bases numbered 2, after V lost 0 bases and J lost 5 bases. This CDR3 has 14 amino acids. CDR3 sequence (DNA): TGTGCCACCAGCAGAGAGGACAGGGGACACGAGCAGTACTTC. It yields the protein CATSREDRGHEQYF.

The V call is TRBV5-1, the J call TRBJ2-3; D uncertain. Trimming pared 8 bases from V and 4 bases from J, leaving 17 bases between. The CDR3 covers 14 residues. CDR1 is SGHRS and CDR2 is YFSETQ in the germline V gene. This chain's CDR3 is CASSREVIPDTQYF. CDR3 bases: TGCGCCAGTTCGAGAGAAGTGATTCCAGATACGCAGTATTTT.

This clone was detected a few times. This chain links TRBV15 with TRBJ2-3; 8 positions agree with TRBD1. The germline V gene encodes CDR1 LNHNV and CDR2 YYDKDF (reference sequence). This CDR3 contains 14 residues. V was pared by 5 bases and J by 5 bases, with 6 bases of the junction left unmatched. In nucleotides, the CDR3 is TGTGCCACCAGCCTTCGACAGGGGAAAGATACGCAGTATTTT. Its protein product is CATSLRQGKDTQYF.

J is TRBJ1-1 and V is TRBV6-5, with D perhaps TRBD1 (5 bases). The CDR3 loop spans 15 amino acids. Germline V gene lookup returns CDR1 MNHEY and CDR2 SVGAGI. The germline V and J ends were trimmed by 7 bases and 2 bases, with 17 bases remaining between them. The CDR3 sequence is CASKAGGWQNTEAFF. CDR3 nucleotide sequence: TGTGCCAGCAAGGCGGGGGGGTGGCAAAACACTGAAGCTTTCTTT.

CDR3 nucleotides: TGTGCCAGTTCCACAGGGGAAAGAAGCTACACCTTC. Its translation is CASSTGERSYTF. The chain links TRBV2 to TRBJ1-2; the match to TRBD1 covers 7 bases. V gave up 9 bases and J gave up 9 bases; unmatched junction bases: 10. Germline V gene data show CDR1 as SNHLY and CDR2 as FYNNEI. This CDR3 has 12 amino acids.

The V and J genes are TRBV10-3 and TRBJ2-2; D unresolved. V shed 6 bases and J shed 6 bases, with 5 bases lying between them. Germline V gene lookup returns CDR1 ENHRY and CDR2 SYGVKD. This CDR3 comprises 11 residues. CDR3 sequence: CAISYPGELFF. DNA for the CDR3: TGTGCCATCAGCTACCCCGGGGAGCTGTTTTTT.

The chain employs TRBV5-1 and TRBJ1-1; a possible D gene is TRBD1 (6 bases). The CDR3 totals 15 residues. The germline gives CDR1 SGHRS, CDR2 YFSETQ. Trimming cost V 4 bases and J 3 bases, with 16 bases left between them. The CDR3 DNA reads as TGCGCCAGCAGCCCGGGAGGGGGGTTAGACACTGAAGCTTTCTTT. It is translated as CASSPGGGLDTEAFF.

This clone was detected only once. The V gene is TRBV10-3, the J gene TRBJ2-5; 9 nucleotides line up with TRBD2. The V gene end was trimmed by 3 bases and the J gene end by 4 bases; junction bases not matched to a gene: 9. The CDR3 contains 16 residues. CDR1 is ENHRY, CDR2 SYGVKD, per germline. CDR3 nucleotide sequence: TGTGCCATCAGTGAAGGTGGGCGGGGGGGCCGAGAGACCCAGTACTTC. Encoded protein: CAISEGGRGGRETQYF.

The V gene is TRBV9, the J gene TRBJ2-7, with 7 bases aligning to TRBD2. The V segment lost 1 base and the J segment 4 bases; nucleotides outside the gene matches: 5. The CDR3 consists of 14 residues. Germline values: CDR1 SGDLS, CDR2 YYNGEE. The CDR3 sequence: CASSVRGEGYEQYF. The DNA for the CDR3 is TGTGCCAGCAGCGTACGGGGGGAAGGATACGAGCAGTACTTC.

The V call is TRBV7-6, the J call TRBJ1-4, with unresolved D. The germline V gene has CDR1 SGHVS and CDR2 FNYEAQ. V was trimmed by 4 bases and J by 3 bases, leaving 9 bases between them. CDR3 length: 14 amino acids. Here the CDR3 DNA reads TGTGCCAGCAGCTCCGGGTCGGCTAATGAAAAACTGTTTTTT. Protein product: CASSSGSANEKLFF.

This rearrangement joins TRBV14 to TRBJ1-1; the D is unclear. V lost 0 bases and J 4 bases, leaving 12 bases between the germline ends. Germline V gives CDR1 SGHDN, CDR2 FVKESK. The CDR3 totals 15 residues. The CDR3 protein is CASSQDPGVGTEAFF. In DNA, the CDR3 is TGTGCCAGCAGCCAAGATCCAGGTGTTGGCACTGAAGCTTTCTTT.

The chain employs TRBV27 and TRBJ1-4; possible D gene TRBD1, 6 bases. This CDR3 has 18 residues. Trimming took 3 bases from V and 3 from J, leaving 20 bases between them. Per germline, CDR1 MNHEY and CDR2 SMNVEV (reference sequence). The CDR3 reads CASSFRPPTGPSNEKLFF. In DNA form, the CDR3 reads TGTGCCAGCAGTTTCCGCCCCCCCACAGGGCCGTCTAATGAAAAACTGTTTTTT.

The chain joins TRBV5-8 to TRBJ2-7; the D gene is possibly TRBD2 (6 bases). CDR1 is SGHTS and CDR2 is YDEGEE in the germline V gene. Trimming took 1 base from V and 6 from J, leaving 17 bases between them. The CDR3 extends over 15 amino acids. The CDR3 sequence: CASSLLTGVRGEQYF. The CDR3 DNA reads TGTGCCAGCAGCTTGTTGACGGGGGTCCGTGGCGAGCAGTACTTC.

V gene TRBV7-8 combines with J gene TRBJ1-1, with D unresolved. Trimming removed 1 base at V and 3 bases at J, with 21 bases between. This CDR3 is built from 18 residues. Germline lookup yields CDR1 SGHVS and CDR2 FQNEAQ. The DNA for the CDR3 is TGTGCCAGCAGCTTAGTTGAGAGGAGACCCAAGAGAGACACTGAAGCTTTCTTT. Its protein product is CASSLVERRPKRDTEAFF.

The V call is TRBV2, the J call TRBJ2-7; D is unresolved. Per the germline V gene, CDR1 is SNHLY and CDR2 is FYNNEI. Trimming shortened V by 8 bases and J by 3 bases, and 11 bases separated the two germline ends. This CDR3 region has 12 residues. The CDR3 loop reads CASANRYYEQYF. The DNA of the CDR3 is TGTGCCAGCGCGAACAGATACTACGAGCAGTACTTC.

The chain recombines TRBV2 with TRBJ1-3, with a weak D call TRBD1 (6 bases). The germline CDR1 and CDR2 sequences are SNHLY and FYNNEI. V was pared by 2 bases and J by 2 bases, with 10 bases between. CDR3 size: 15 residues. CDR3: CASSENRAAGNTIYF. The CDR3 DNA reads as TGTGCCAGCAGTGAAAACAGGGCGGCTGGAAACACCATATATTTT. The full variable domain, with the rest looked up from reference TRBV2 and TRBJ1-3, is EPEVTQTPSHQVTQMGQEVILRCVPISNHLYFYWYRQILGQKVEFLVSFYNNEISEKSEIFDDQFSVERPDGSNFTLKIRSTKLEDSAMYFCASSENRAAGNTIYFGEGSWLTVV.

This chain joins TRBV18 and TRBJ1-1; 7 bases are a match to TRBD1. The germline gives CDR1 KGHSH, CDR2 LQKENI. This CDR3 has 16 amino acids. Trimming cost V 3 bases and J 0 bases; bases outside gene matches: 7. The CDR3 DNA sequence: TGTGCCAGCTCACCCTTAGGACAGGACTTGAACACTGAAGCTTTCTTT. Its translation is CASSPLGQDLNTEAFF.

CDR3 in amino acids: CASSALGTYEEGVNSPLHF. The CDR3 DNA reads TGTGCCAGTAGTGCCCTCGGGACATATGAAGAGGGGGTAAATTCACCCCTCCACTTT. The V call is TRBV19, the J call TRBJ1-6; tentative D call: TRBD1 (6 bases). Per germline, CDR1 LNHDA and CDR2 SQIVND (reference sequence). The CDR3 loop spans 19 amino acids. V lost 5 bases, J lost 7 bases, and 27 bases lay in between.

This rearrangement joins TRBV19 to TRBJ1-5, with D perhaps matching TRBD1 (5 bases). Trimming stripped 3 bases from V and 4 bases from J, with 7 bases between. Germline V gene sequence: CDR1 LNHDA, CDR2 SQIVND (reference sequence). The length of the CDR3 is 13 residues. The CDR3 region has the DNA TGTGCCAGTAGTATCCGACAGAATCAGCCCCAGCATTTT. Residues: CASSIRQNQPQHF.